This T cell receptor (beta chain) was sequenced in a study of T cell repertoires in cytomegalovirus infection. Via MiXCR, TCRdb re-called the reads, giving one row per CDR3 protein. The repertoire holds a few hundred thousand distinct CDR3 sequences, with roughly 15% as singletons. This CDR3 is built from 14 residues. With V trimmed by 7 bases and J by 10 bases, 13 bases remained unmatched. Germline CDR1 reads LNHNV; CDR2 reads YYDKDF (reference sequence). This TCR came from a human donor in good health (CMV status not recorded). Some clones in this sample may be carry-over from other donors' samples. V is TRBV15 and J is TRBJ1-2; TRBD1 matches 9 bases. Input material: PBMCs. In nucleotides, the CDR3 is TGTGCCACCACGTACTCCGGGACAGGGAGTCTCTACACCTTC. Protein product: CATTYSGTGSLYTF.